This T cell receptor beta chain emerged from a study of blood T cell repertoires in COVID-19. Some clones are missing from TCRdb's copy, which holds only in-frame ones; the method was immunoSEQ multiplex PCR. This sample has 110,000 to 150,000 clones, with 84% found just once. The CDR3 extends over 16 amino acids. Per the germline V gene, CDR1 is SGHVS and CDR2 is FQNEAQ. The trim removed 1 base at V and 8 bases at J, leaving 12 bases unmatched. The sample comprised peripheral blood. The genes are TRBV7-8 and TRBJ2-5; 8 bases are a match to TRBD2. The clonotype was recovered from a man aged 55 to 69 with active or convalescent COVID-19. CDR3 nucleotide sequence: TGTGCCAGCAGCTTAGTGTCGGGAGGGCCAAGAGTTACCCAGTACTTC. The encoded protein is CASSLVSGGPRVTQYF.